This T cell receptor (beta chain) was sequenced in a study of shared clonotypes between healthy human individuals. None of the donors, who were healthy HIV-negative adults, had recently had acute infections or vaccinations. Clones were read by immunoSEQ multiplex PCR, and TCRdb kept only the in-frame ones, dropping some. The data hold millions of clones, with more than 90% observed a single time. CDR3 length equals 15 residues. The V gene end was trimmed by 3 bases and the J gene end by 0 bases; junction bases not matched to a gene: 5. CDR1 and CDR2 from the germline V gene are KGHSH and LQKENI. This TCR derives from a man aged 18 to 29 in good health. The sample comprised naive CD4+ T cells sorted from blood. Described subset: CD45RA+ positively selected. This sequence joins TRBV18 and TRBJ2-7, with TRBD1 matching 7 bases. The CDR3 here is CASSPGTESSYEQYF. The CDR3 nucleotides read TGTGCCAGCTCACCTGGGACAGAGAGCTCCTACGAGCAGTACTTC.